The present TCR beta chain was sequenced within a study of shared clonotypes between healthy human individuals. Study-wide findings and caveats: Only blood was sampled, and tissue TCR repertoires likely differ from blood ones. Large depth notwithstanding, sorted-subset sequencing proved incomplete by rarefaction. Some clonotypes were shared by all four sorted-subset donors, while others were not shared. The non-shared ones had lower generation probabilities than the shared ones.

CDR3 size: 15 residues. V was pared by 1 base and J by 0 bases, with 1 base of the junction left unmatched. Germline assignment: CDR1 MGHDK and CDR2 SYGVNS. A remark on this clone: Antigen unknown.

Using immunoSEQ multiplex PCR, the repertoire was profiled, and TCRdb retains in-frame clones only, with some absent. Among 2.5 million or so clones listed, approximately 94% were seen once. The sample comprised naive CD4+ T cells sorted from blood. Subset of the sample: CD45RA+ positively selected. The source of this sequence is a man between 18 and 35 years old in good health. This chain joins TRBV25-1 and TRBJ2-3, with 7 bases matching TRBD2. The CDR3 sequence: CASSEWGGSTDTQYF. The CDR3 DNA is TGTGCCAGCAGTGAATGGGGGGGGAGCACAGATACGCAGTATTTT.